The T cell receptor (beta chain) under discussion was sequenced for a study of T cell repertoires in cytomegalovirus infection. Germline values: CDR1 SGHAT, CDR2 FQDESV (reference sequence). This CDR3 contains 13 residues. Trimming shortened V by 3 bases and J by 7 bases, and 12 bases separated the two germline ends. In this sample, this clonotype turned up many times. Its antigen is not known. TCRdb itself ran the reads through MiXCR, one entry per CDR3 protein. The table lists roughly 120,000 distinct CDR3 sequences, less than 30% of them singletons. The study's findings and limits: Ex vivo responses were dominated by HLA-C-restricted CMV-specific TCR beta clonotypes.

The chain is built from TRBV11-1 and TRBJ1-1; D is unresolved. This clonotype was obtained from a human donor in good health (CMV status not recorded). Some clones in this sample may be carry-over from other donors' samples. This material consisted of CD8+ T cells from cultured PBMCs, taken from culture after CMV antigen stimulation. The CDR3 DNA reads as TGTGCCAGCAGCTTGACACCGGCAGGTGAAGCTTTCTTT. The encoded protein is CASSLTPAGEAFF.